Sequencing of this T cell receptor beta chain was carried out in a study of blood T cell repertoires in COVID-19. Per the original methods: Estimation of nucleated cell counts was performed using reference gene primer amplification. The repertoire was sequenced with immunoSEQ multiplex PCR; TCRdb's copy has only in-frame clones and lacks some. Clone size and the V and J calls come from that table; the DNA yielded D and trimming. The sample lists about 110,000 clones, around 84% occurring once. The TCR was taken from a man in his forties with acute or convalescent COVID-19. Input material: peripheral blood.

DNA of the CDR3: TGCGCCAGCAAATTGGGGGGAAGAAGCACAGATACGCAGTATTTT. Its protein product is CASKLGGRSTDTQYF. The chain uses TRBV5-1 and TRBJ2-3; tentatively, D is TRBD2 (6 bases). The V gene's germline CDR1 is SGHRS and CDR2 YFSETQ. V was clipped by 6 bases and J by 0 bases, with 14 bases between them. CDR3 length: 15 residues.